Each of the 18 T cell receptor beta chains below was sequenced from the same sample in a study of blood T cell repertoires in COVID-19. Profiled with immunoSEQ multiplex PCR; TCRdb holds only in-frame clones, not every one. This repertoire shows 15,000 to 20,000 clones, roughly 90% found once; its top ten account for approximately 10%. What was sequenced was peripheral blood. The origin of the receptors is a human donor in a cohort sampled during active COVID-19.

The rearrangement joins TRBV7-9 to TRBJ2-3; tentative D call: TRBD1 (5 bases). CDR1 is SEHNR, CDR2 FQNEAQ, per germline (reference sequence). CDR3 length: 15 amino acids. Trimming stripped 4 bases from V and 7 bases from J, with 18 bases between. DNA of the CDR3: TGTGCCAGCAGCTCGACGGCGAACCAGGGTTATACGCAGTATTTT. As protein: CASSSTANQGYTQYF.

V is TRBV12-3 or TRBV12-4 and J is TRBJ2-5; 8 bases are shared with TRBD2. The CDR3 has 13 amino acids. V shed 6 bases, J shed 4 bases, and the junction held 4 bases outside the gene matches. The CDR3 here is CASRLSGGETQYF. The DNA of the CDR3 is TGTGCCAGCAGACTAAGCGGGGGAGAGACCCAGTACTTC.

This clone was seen only once. This chain links TRBV5-1 with TRBJ2-7, with TRBD2 as a possible D gene (7 bases). CDR3 length equals 15 residues. CDR1 is SGHRS and CDR2 is YFSETQ in the germline V gene. V shed 0 bases and J shed 1 base, with 11 bases lying between them. The CDR3 sequence: CASSLVGGQSYEQYF. The CDR3 DNA follows: TGCGCCAGCAGCTTGGTGGGGGGGCAATCCTACGAGCAGTACTTC.

The rearrangement uses TRBV12-3 or TRBV12-4 and TRBJ1-1; 8 bases match TRBD1. The CDR3 length is 12 residues. V lost 3 bases and J lost 12; bases outside the gene matches: 6. The chain's CDR3 is CASSFQTGATFF. CDR3 sequence (DNA): TGTGCCAGCAGTTTCCAGACAGGGGCAACTTTCTTT.

The chain combines TRBV3-1 (or the pseudogene TRBV3-2) with TRBJ2-2; a possible D gene is TRBD2 (5 bases). The V end lost 4 bases, the J end lost 5 bases, and 11 bases lay between the germline ends. CDR1 LGHDT and CDR2 YNNKEL come from the germline V gene (reference sequence). The CDR3 totals 14 residues. This chain's CDR3 is CASSLQKRTGELFF. The CDR3 region has the DNA TGTGCCAGCAGCCTCCAAAAGCGGACCGGGGAGCTGTTTTTT.

This rearrangement joins TRBV24-1 to TRBJ2-1, with a possible D match to TRBD2 (6 bases). Per germline, CDR1 KGHDR and CDR2 SFDVKD. This CDR3 contains 20 residues. V lost 4 bases and J lost 0, with 24 bases in between. CDR3 amino acids: CATSEMPGLSGTSSYNEQFF. The DNA of the CDR3 is TGTGCCACCAGTGAGATGCCTGGCCTTAGCGGAACTAGCTCCTACAATGAGCAGTTCTTC.

This clone was seen a single time. The chain couples TRBV7-8 to TRBJ1-1; TRBD1 might be the D (5 bases). With 3 bases removed from V and 1 base from J, the gap between germline ends came to 15 bases. Germline V gives CDR1 SGHVS, CDR2 FQNEAQ. The CDR3 runs 16 residues. The chain's CDR3 is CASSLRGGEKNTEAFF. The DNA for the CDR3 is TGTGCCAGCAGCTTGCGAGGAGGGGAGAAGAACACTGAAGCTTTCTTT.

The chain couples TRBV7-9 to TRBJ1-2; weak D call: TRBD1 (6 bases). Germline assignment: CDR1 SEHNR and CDR2 FQNEAQ (reference sequence). This CDR3 has 13 amino acids. V was pared by 5 bases and J by 8 bases, with 15 bases between. The DNA of the CDR3 is TGTGCCAGCAGCCCCTCCGACCAGGGGGGCTACACCTTC. Translating it yields CASSPSDQGGYTF. Complete variable domain (other parts from reference TRBV7-9 and TRBJ1-2): DTGVSQNPRHKITKRGQNVTFRCDPISEHNRLYWYRQTLGQGPEFLTYFQNEAQLEKSRLLSDRFSAERPKGSFSTLEIQRTEQGDSAMYLCASSPSDQGGYTFGSGTRLTVV.

V and J are TRBV7-8 and TRBJ1-1; 7 bases match TRBD1. CDR1 is SGHVS, CDR2 FQNEAQ, per germline. V lost 5 bases, J lost 4 bases, and 10 bases stayed unmatched. CDR3 size: 15 residues. CDR3 in DNA: TGTGCCAGCAGCCCACAGGGGAAGCTTAGCACTGAAGCTTTCTTT. Translating gives CASSPQGKLSTEAFF.

The chain uses TRBV13 and TRBJ1-1, with D unresolved. Germline CDR1 reads PRHDT; CDR2 reads FYEKMQ (reference sequence). Trimming shortened V by 5 bases and J by 6 bases, and 16 bases separated the two germline ends. CDR3 size: 14 residues. CDR3 sequence: CASSRGTGGAEAFF. CDR3 in DNA: TGTGCCAGCAGCCGAGGAACCGGCGGCGCTGAAGCTTTCTTT.

The CDR3 protein is CASRIAGGGYNEQFF. In DNA form, the CDR3 reads TGTGCCAGCAGGATAGCGGGGGGGGGATACAATGAGCAGTTCTTC. The V gene is TRBV6-5, the J gene TRBJ2-1, with 11 bases identical to TRBD2. Germline-derived CDR1 and CDR2 are MNHEY and SVGAGI. This CDR3 is 15 amino acids long. V lost 6 bases, J lost 4 bases, and 5 bases stayed unmatched.

Written as DNA, the CDR3 is TGTGCCAGCAGTTTAGCGACAGGGGGCAATCAGCCCCAGCATTTT. It codes for CASSLATGGNQPQHF. The chain recombines TRBV27 with TRBJ1-5, with 8 positions matching TRBD1. The length of the CDR3 is 15 residues. Per germline, CDR1 MNHEY and CDR2 SMNVEV (reference sequence). The trim removed 2 bases at V and 2 bases at J, leaving 2 bases unmatched.

This chain links TRBV5-1 with TRBJ2-1; D might be TRBD1 (6 bases). Trimming cost V 0 bases and J 0 bases, with 10 bases left between them. CDR1 and CDR2 (germline): SGHRS, YFSETQ. This CDR3 contains 16 residues. The CDR3 sequence: CASSLAGTHSYNEQFF. The CDR3 DNA reads TGCGCCAGCAGCTTGGCGGGGACACACTCCTACAATGAGCAGTTCTTC.

This clone occurred a few times. The genes are TRBV6-5 and TRBJ1-3; TRBD1 might be the D (6 bases). Per the germline V gene, CDR1 is MNHEY and CDR2 is SVGAGI. The CDR3 length is 13 residues. Trimming pared 8 bases from V and 3 bases from J, leaving 11 bases between. CDR3 loop: CASGTGFGNTIYF. The CDR3 bases are TGTGCCAGCGGAACAGGGTTTGGAAACACCATATATTTT.

The gene calls are TRBV5-6 and TRBJ2-7, with D unclear. Per the germline V gene, CDR1 is SGHDT and CDR2 is YYEEEE. Trimming removed 3 bases from V and 4 bases from J, with 11 bases in between. This CDR3 has 13 amino acids. CDR3 loop: CASSSITSYEQYF. The DNA of the CDR3 is TGTGCCAGCAGCTCAATTACTTCATACGAGCAGTACTTC.

This rearrangement joins TRBV19 to TRBJ2-1; D is uncertain. The V gene's germline CDR1 is LNHDA and CDR2 SQIVND (reference sequence). The CDR3 is made up of 12 amino acids. V was shortened by 5 bases and J by 1 base, with 3 bases between the two germline ends. The CDR3 here is CASSLSYNEQFF. The CDR3 DNA reads TGTGCCAGTAGTCTATCCTACAATGAGCAGTTCTTC.

V gene TRBV25-1 combines with J gene TRBJ2-1, with TRBD2 identical over 10 bases. CDR3 size: 15 residues. From germline, CDR1 is MGHDK and CDR2 SYGVNS. V was pared by 4 bases and J by 5 bases, with 5 bases of the junction left unmatched. The CDR3 reads CASSGSSGGNNEQFF. In DNA, the CDR3 is TGTGCCAGCAGTGGATCTAGCGGGGGAAACAATGAGCAGTTCTTC.

This clone was counted a few times. The chain recombines TRBV10-1 with TRBJ1-5, with D perhaps matching TRBD1 (6 bases). V lost 6 bases and J 4 bases, leaving 10 bases between the germline ends. From germline, CDR1 is WNHNN and CDR2 SYGVQD (reference sequence). This CDR3 comprises 13 residues. The CDR3 loop reads CASSKDRNQPQHF. The CDR3 bases are TGCGCCAGCAGCAAGGACAGAAATCAGCCCCAGCATTTT.